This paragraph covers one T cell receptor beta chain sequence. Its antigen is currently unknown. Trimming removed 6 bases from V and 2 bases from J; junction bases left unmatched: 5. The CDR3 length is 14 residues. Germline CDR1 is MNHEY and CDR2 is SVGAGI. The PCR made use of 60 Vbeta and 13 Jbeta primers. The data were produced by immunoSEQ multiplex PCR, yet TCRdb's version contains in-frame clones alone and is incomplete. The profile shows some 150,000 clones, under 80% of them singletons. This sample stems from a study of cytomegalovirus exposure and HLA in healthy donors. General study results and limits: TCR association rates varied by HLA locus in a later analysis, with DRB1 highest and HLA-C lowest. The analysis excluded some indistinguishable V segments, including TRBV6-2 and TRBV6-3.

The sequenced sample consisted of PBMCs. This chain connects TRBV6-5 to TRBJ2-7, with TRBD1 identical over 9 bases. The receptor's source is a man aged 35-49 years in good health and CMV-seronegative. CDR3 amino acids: CASRVDRGTYEQYF. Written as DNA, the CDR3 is TGTGCCAGCAGGGTGGACAGGGGAACCTACGAGCAGTACTTC.